This T cell receptor beta chain is drawn from a study of shared clonotypes between healthy human individuals. About the research overall: The donor group consisted of two women and a few men, aged 18 to 49. CD8 memory received one plate per donor, CD8 naive two, CD4 memory three and CD4 naive three.

CD45RO-negative CD8 cells positively selected for CCR7 made up the naive population, which excluded terminally differentiated effector memory CD45RA+ cells. The CDR3 has 15 residues. Germline CDR1 and CDR2: MNHEY and SMNVEV (reference sequence). Trimming cost V 3 bases and J 5 bases, with 15 bases left between them. The assay was immunoSEQ multiplex PCR, and TCRdb's table has in-frame clones only and misses some. The table shows about 2 million clones, with approximately 95% occurring only once. Points from the study as a whole: Naive CD4 clonotypes overlapped across a handful of donors at approximately 5.5%.

This clone was detected once. Its matching antigen is unknown. This TCR came from a man younger than 30 in good health. The sequenced sample consisted of naive CD8+ T cells sorted from blood. The chain links TRBV27 to TRBJ2-3; the D gene is possibly TRBD1 (6 bases). In DNA form, the CDR3 reads TGTGCCAGCAGTTTGTCCTGGGCAGGGGTAGATACGCAGTATTTT. Translated: CASSLSWAGVDTQYF.